The source of this T cell receptor beta chain is a study of CD8+CD57+ T cells in acquired aplastic anemia. Patients sequenced had flow cytometry evidence of CD8+CD57+ cell expansion. Germline V gene data show CDR1 as SGHAT and CDR2 as FQNNGV. CDR3 size: 16 residues. The germline V and J ends were trimmed by 2 bases and 0 bases, with 14 bases remaining between them. Genomic DNA constituted the template upon which TCR beta VDJ and CDR3 profiling was performed. One entry per CDR3 protein, called by TCRdb with MiXCR from the reads. In the table there are about 160,000 distinct CDR3 sequences, about 50% of which are singletons. Notes on this clonotype: Its antigen is currently unknown.

Study results and caveats: Patients and controls shared around 30 CD8+ CDR3 sequences.

This sequence was found in a human donor with aplastic anemia. The chain joins TRBV11-2 to TRBJ2-7; D unresolved. The sequenced sample consisted of sorted CD4+, CD8+, or CD8+CD57+ T cells (not recorded which) from PBMCs. DNA for the CDR3: TGTGCCAGCAGCTTAATGGGAACATTCGGCTCCTACGAGCAGTACTTC. It translates to CASSLMGTFGSYEQYF. Variable domain in full (rest from reference TRBV11-2 and TRBJ2-7): EAGVAQSPRYKIIEKRQSVAFWCNPISGHATLYWYQQILGQGPKLLIQFQNNGVVDDSQLPKDRFSAERLKGVDSTLKIQPAKLEDSAVYLCASSLMGTFGSYEQYFGPGTRLTVT.